This is a list of T cell receptor beta chains from one sample in a study of T cells in Graves' hyperthyroidism and ophthalmopathy. TCRdb re-called the multiplex PCR reads through MiXCR, storing one row per CDR3 protein. The data contain roughly 580,000 distinct CDR3 sequences, more than 45% of them singletons. Sample: peripheral blood or thyroid tissue (not recorded which). The receptors derive from a woman aged 18-30 years with Graves' hyperthyroidism. CDR3s include the opening cysteine and the closing phenylalanine or tryptophan. A D gene is named only where the DNA matches it firmly.

J: TRBJ2-7
D: TRBD2
V: TRBV7-8
CDR3: CASSLAFTGGRYEQYF

J: TRBJ1-5
D: -
V: TRBV24-1
CDR3: CATSDLTISNQPQHF

J: TRBJ2-5
D: TRBD2
V: TRBV7-2
CDR3: CASSLDRGGETQYF

J: TRBJ2-5
D: TRBD2
V: TRBV5-1
CDR3: CASSFWASGKETQYF

J: TRBJ1-6
D: TRBD1
V: TRBV2
CDR3: CASSSYVTGANSPLHF

J: TRBJ1-2
D: TRBD1
V: TRBV7-9
CDR3: CASSPRDRHYGYTF

J: TRBJ2-5
D: -
V: TRBV7-6
CDR3: CASAGTPARETQYF

J: TRBJ1-2
D: -
V: TRBV19
CDR3: CASFRPPGYGYTF

J: TRBJ1-1
D: TRBD1
V: TRBV7-9
CDR3: CASSPTGGGRSTEAFF

J: TRBJ2-6
D: -
V: TRBV25-1
CDR3: CASSASEGPGANVLTF

J: TRBJ2-5
D: -
V: TRBV3-1
CDR3: CASSQDRGIQETQYF

J: TRBJ1-2
D: -
V: TRBV7-4
CDR3: CASSQDGAFGGYTF

J: TRBJ1-1
D: -
V: TRBV13
CDR3: CASSWNGF

J: TRBJ2-7
D: -
V: TRBV20-1
CDR3: CSAWDTASYEQYF

J: TRBJ1-2
D: TRBD1
V: TRBV24-1
CDR3: CATSDFGTVYGYTF

J: TRBJ1-2
D: -
V: TRBV14
CDR3: CASSQTGYGYTF

J: TRBJ1-1
D: -
V: TRBV10-3
CDR3: CAISGGVNTEAFF

J: TRBJ1-3
D: -
V: TRBV19
CDR3: CANSIQSLENTIYF

J: TRBJ2-7
D: -
V: TRBV11-2
CDR3: CASSLSALDGEQYF

J: TRBJ1-3
D: -
V: TRBV5-1
CDR3: CASSPSTGAGNTIYF

J: TRBJ1-1
D: TRBD1
V: TRBV5-1
CDR3: CASSLGGSGTEAFF

J: TRBJ1-3
D: TRBD1
V: TRBV7-2
CDR3: CASSPRQGGGNTIYF

J: TRBJ1-6
D: -
V: TRBV2
CDR3: CASSDRTARNSPLHF

J: TRBJ2-1
D: -
V: TRBV6-5
CDR3: CASSRISSYNEQFF

J: TRBJ1-1
D: -
V: TRBV7-3
CDR3: CASSLIPGSEAFF

J: TRBJ2-7
D: -
V: TRBV7-9
CDR3: CASSLARGGSSYEQYF

J: TRBJ2-6
D: -
V: TRBV15
CDR3: CATNRVAAGASVLTF

J: TRBJ1-3
D: -
V: TRBV6-5
CDR3: CASRGRTSGNTIYF

J: TRBJ1-1
D: -
V: TRBV7-3
CDR3: CASSLMANTEAFF

J: TRBJ1-6
D: TRBD1
V: TRBV10-2
CDR3: CASSVPTGVLGNSPLHF

J: TRBJ2-7
D: TRBD2
V: TRBV29-1
CDR3: CSSRTSGRSGQYF

J: TRBJ2-5
D: TRBD2
V: TRBV19
CDR3: CASSMAGVRRETQYF

J: TRBJ1-1
D: -
V: TRBV25-1
CDR3: CAWRFSTGYTEAFF

J: TRBJ1-2
D: -
V: TRBV6-2/TRBV6-3
CDR3: CASIAGGNYGYTF

J: TRBJ2-5
D: -
V: TRBV7-9
CDR3: CASSPIRGGQQETQYF

J: TRBJ2-5
D: TRBD2
V: TRBV24-1
CDR3: CATSVGRGETRYF

J: TRBJ2-2
D: -
V: TRBV13
CDR3: CASSAPESGELFF

J: TRBJ1-2
D: -
V: TRBV25-1
CDR3: CASSPTGHSNYGYTF

J: TRBJ2-5
D: -
V: TRBV12-3/TRBV12-4
CDR3: CASSFRGAGETQYF

J: TRBJ1-5
D: -
V: TRBV19
CDR3: CASSMAGLNQPQHF

J: TRBJ2-7
D: TRBD1
V: TRBV2
CDR3: CASRDGQGAAYEQYF

J: TRBJ1-4
D: -
V: TRBV2
CDR3: CASIMDGSNEKLFF

J: TRBJ2-3
D: TRBD2
V: TRBV7-4
CDR3: CASSLGGRLRTDTQYF

J: TRBJ2-5
D: TRBD2
V: TRBV29-1
CDR3: CSVEIWDELARQETQYF

J: TRBJ2-5
D: -
V: TRBV7-9
CDR3: CASSEGQKEETQYF

J: TRBJ1-4
D: TRBD1
V: TRBV15
CDR3: CATSVPGQEGVKLFF

J: TRBJ2-7
D: -
V: TRBV29-1
CDR3: CSAEGPRREQYF

J: TRBJ2-2
D: -
V: TRBV7-8
CDR3: CASSSLLGGTGELFF

J: TRBJ2-5
D: TRBD2
V: TRBV11-1
CDR3: CASSSQPGTSLFETQYF